A single sample gave rise to the 28 T cell receptor beta chains below, sequenced in a study of blood T cell repertoires in COVID-19. Sequenced by immunoSEQ multiplex PCR; TCRdb stores in-frame clones only, minus some. The sample consists of under 200,000 clones, around 82% of them appearing once. The sample was peripheral blood. These receptors came from a woman of 80 years or more with acute or convalescent COVID-19.

This chain uses TRBV5-1 with TRBJ2-2; D ambiguous. CDR1 is SGHRS, CDR2 YFSETQ, per germline. Deletions cut 2 bases from V and 1 base from J, with 9 bases between. This CDR3 has 15 amino acids. The CDR3 sequence: CASSLIPQNTGELFF. In nucleotides, the CDR3 is TGCGCCAGCAGCTTAATTCCCCAGAACACCGGGGAGCTGTTTTTT. The variable domain in full, with the rest retrieved from reference TRBV5-1 and TRBJ2-2, is KAGVTQTPRYLIKTRGQQVTLSCSPISGHRSVSWYQQTPGQGLQFLFEYFSETQRNKGNFPGRFSGRQFSNSRSEMNVSTLELGDSALYLCASSLIPQNTGELFFGEGSRLTVL.

V gene TRBV19 combines with J gene TRBJ2-7, with D unresolved. The CDR3 totals 13 residues. CDR1 is LNHDA, CDR2 SQIVND, per germline (reference sequence). Trimming cost V 5 bases and J 3 bases, with 11 bases left between them. CDR3 protein: CASSLSRIYEQYF. CDR3 bases: TGTGCCAGTAGTCTGAGCAGGATCTACGAGCAGTACTTC. The whole variable domain, remainder taken from reference TRBV19 and TRBJ2-7, is DGGITQSPKYLFRKEGQNVTLSCEQNLNHDAMYWYRQDPGQGLRLIYYSQIVNDFQKGDIAEGYSVSREKKESFPLTVTSAQKNPTAFYLCASSLSRIYEQYFGPGTRLTVT.

V usage is TRBV10-3 and J usage is TRBJ2-7; TRBD2 matches 8 bases. Per germline, CDR1 ENHRY and CDR2 SYGVKD. The trim removed 6 bases at V and 2 bases at J, leaving 6 bases unmatched. This CDR3 contains 14 residues. The DNA for the CDR3 is TGTGCCATCAGCGGTAGCGGGAAGGCCTACGAGCAGTACTTC. Its protein is CAISGSGKAYEQYF.

The V call is TRBV18, the J call TRBJ2-7; a weak D match, TRBD1 (5 bases). The V gene's germline CDR1 is KGHSH and CDR2 LQKENI. V was cut by 6 bases and J by 1 base, with 13 bases left in between. This CDR3 spans 14 amino acids. CDR3 sequence reads: CASSRPPGSYEQYF. In DNA form, the CDR3 reads TGTGCCAGCTCCCGCCCCCCAGGGTCCTACGAGCAGTACTTC.

The chain couples TRBV3-1 (or the pseudogene TRBV3-2) to TRBJ2-1; a possible D gene is TRBD2 (5 bases). There are 13 residues in the CDR3. The V end lost 2 bases, the J end lost 9 bases, and 11 bases lay between the germline ends. The germline CDR1 and CDR2 sequences are LGHDT and YNNKEL (reference sequence). The CDR3 protein is CASSQRTFGEQFF. The CDR3, as DNA: TGTGCCAGCAGCCAACGGACTTTCGGTGAGCAGTTCTTC.

This chain connects TRBV6-2 or TRBV6-3 to TRBJ1-6; D is uncertain. CDR1 is MNHEY and CDR2 is SVGEGT in the germline V gene. Deletions cut 2 bases from V and 7 bases from J, with 3 bases between. This CDR3 contains 12 residues. In nucleotides, the CDR3 is TGTGCCAGCAGTTACGGCAATTCACCCCTCCACTTT. Its protein is CASSYGNSPLHF.

The gene calls are TRBV7-9 and TRBJ2-5; 8 nucleotides match TRBD1. After removal of 1 base from V and 2 bases from J, the junction contained 3 bases not matched to a gene. The CDR3 spans 15 residues. From germline, CDR1 is SEHNR and CDR2 FQNEAQ (reference sequence). CDR3: CASSLGQGRQETQYF. The DNA for the CDR3 is TGTGCCAGCAGCTTAGGACAGGGGCGGCAAGAGACCCAGTACTTC.

The count of this clone is one. This chain connects TRBV7-2 to TRBJ1-1, with a tentative D call TRBD1 (5 bases). Germline V gene sequence: CDR1 SGHTA, CDR2 FQGNSA. The CDR3 is 15 amino acids. V shed 1 base and J shed 0 bases, with 9 bases lying between them. The CDR3 bases are TGTGCCAGCAGCTTAGTTCGGGGGATGAACACTGAAGCTTTCTTT. Encoded protein: CASSLVRGMNTEAFF.

This chain links TRBV7-9 with TRBJ1-1, with a weak D call TRBD1 (6 bases). V was shortened by 4 bases and J by 7 bases, with 16 bases between the two germline ends. This CDR3 contains 14 residues. Germline loops: CDR1 SEHNR, CDR2 FQNEAQ (reference sequence). The CDR3 spells CASSSQQGFGEAFF. The DNA of the CDR3 is TGTGCCAGCAGCTCCCAACAGGGATTTGGTGAAGCTTTCTTT.

The rearrangement joins TRBV19 to TRBJ2-7, with D perhaps TRBD2 (5 bases). Trimming shortened V by 1 base and J by 1 base, and 17 bases separated the two germline ends. CDR3 length: 17 amino acids. CDR1 is LNHDA and CDR2 is SQIVND in the germline V gene (reference sequence). The CDR3 protein is CASSIVAGLAPSYEQYF. DNA for the CDR3: TGTGCCAGTAGTATAGTTGCGGGCCTTGCCCCTTCCTACGAGCAGTACTTC.

The chain recombines TRBV11-2 with TRBJ1-4; perhaps TRBD1 as D (5 bases). CDR3 length: 14 amino acids. Germline CDR1 reads SGHAT; CDR2 reads FQNNGV. Trimming pared 3 bases from V and 5 bases from J, leaving 10 bases between. As DNA, the CDR3 is TGTGCCAGCAGCTTGGCAGGGTTAAATGAAAAACTGTTTTTT. Its protein product is CASSLAGLNEKLFF. Supplemented by reference TRBV11-2 and TRBJ1-4, the full variable domain reads EAGVAQSPRYKIIEKRQSVAFWCNPISGHATLYWYQQILGQGPKLLIQFQNNGVVDDSQLPKDRFSAERLKGVDSTLKIQPAKLEDSAVYLCASSLAGLNEKLFFGSGTQLSVL.

The chain carries TRBV18 and TRBJ1-2; D possibly corresponds to TRBD1 (6 bases). CDR1 is KGHSH, CDR2 LQKENI, per germline. The CDR3 is made up of 15 amino acids. Trimming cost V 2 bases and J 2 bases, with 12 bases left between them. CDR3 in amino acids: CASSPITGQNYGYTF. The CDR3 DNA reads as TGTGCCAGCTCACCAATTACCGGACAGAACTATGGCTACACCTTC. Full variable domain (rest looked up from reference TRBV18 and TRBJ1-2): NAGVMQNPRHLVRRRGQEARLRCSPMKGHSHVYWYRQLPEEGLKFMVYLQKENIIDESGMPKERFSAEFPKEGPSILRIQQVVRGDSAAYFCASSPITGQNYGYTFGSGTRLTVV.

The chain joins TRBV18 to TRBJ1-2; TRBD1 is a possible D gene (6 bases). V was clipped by 0 bases and J by 4 bases, with 12 bases between them. The CDR3 runs 15 residues. Germline assignment: CDR1 KGHSH and CDR2 LQKENI. The DNA for the CDR3 is TGTGCCAGCTCACCACCGATCCGGGACACCTATGGCTACACCTTC. Its protein is CASSPPIRDTYGYTF. Looking up the rest from reference TRBV18 and TRBJ1-2 gives the full variable domain: NAGVMQNPRHLVRRRGQEARLRCSPMKGHSHVYWYRQLPEEGLKFMVYLQKENIIDESGMPKERFSAEFPKEGPSILRIQQVVRGDSAAYFCASSPPIRDTYGYTFGSGTRLTVV.

The rearrangement uses TRBV7-9 and TRBJ1-1, with TRBD1 matching 8 bases. This CDR3 has 15 amino acids. Trimming took 2 bases from V and 4 from J; bases not matched to a gene: 6. The germline V gene has CDR1 SEHNR and CDR2 FQNEAQ (reference sequence). CDR3 sequence: CASSLSGGLGTEAFF. CDR3 coding DNA: TGTGCCAGCAGCTTATCAGGGGGCTTGGGCACTGAAGCTTTCTTT.

This clone was observed a single time. The CDR3 sequence is CAISFGQGKDYEQYF. As DNA, the CDR3 is TGTGCCATCAGTTTCGGACAGGGCAAAGACTACGAGCAGTACTTC. The chain employs TRBV10-3 and TRBJ2-7; 8 positions agree with TRBD1. This CDR3 has 15 residues. Germline V gives CDR1 ENHRY, CDR2 SYGVKD. Trimming at V came to 5 bases and at J to 3 bases, leaving 9 bases not matched to a gene.

The chain couples TRBV7-2 to TRBJ1-2, with a weak D call TRBD1 (5 bases). Germline V gene sequence: CDR1 SGHTA, CDR2 FQGNSA. V lost 5 bases to trimming and J lost 6 bases, with 13 bases between them. This CDR3 spans 13 amino acids. The CDR3 reads CASSPYRGDGYTF. CDR3 nucleotide sequence: TGTGCCAGCAGCCCCTACCGGGGGGATGGCTACACCTTC.

This clone was seen only once. Other DNA sequences within the sample encode an identical CDR3. J is TRBJ1-5 and V is TRBV19; TRBD1 matches at 11 bases. With V trimmed by 9 bases and J by 4 bases, 2 bases remained unmatched. This CDR3 has 13 amino acids. From germline, CDR1 is LNHDA and CDR2 SQIVND (reference sequence). In DNA, the CDR3 is TGTGCCAGCCGGGACAGGGGGAATCAGCCCCAGCATTTT. Its protein is CASRDRGNQPQHF.

Concerning this clone itself: This CDR3 is also generated by other DNA sequences in the sample. The chain links TRBV12-3 or TRBV12-4 to TRBJ1-1; D unresolved. This CDR3 spans 13 amino acids. The V and J ends lost 2 bases and 3 bases respectively, with 7 bases between them. In DNA, the CDR3 is TGTGCCAGCAGTTTAAACCGGGACACTGAAGCTTTCTTT. It specifies CASSLNRDTEAFF.

CDR3 in amino acids: CASSETSGGAYEQYF. The CDR3 DNA sequence: TGTGCCAGCAGCGAAACTAGCGGGGGGGCCTACGAGCAGTACTTC. The J gene is TRBJ2-7, the V gene TRBV7-8; TRBD2 aligns across 13 bases. Germline-derived CDR1 and CDR2 are SGHVS and FQNEAQ. The CDR3 is 15 residues long. The ends lost 5 bases at V and 2 bases at J; junction bases unmatched: 3.

The chain couples TRBV5-4 to TRBJ2-7; 16 positions match TRBD2. The CDR3 sequence is 18 residues long. The V gene's germline CDR1 is SGHNT and CDR2 YYREEE (reference sequence). The J segment lost 2 bases and the V segment lost 1 base, leaving 6 bases of the junction unmatched. For the CDR3, the DNA is TGTGCCAGCAGCTTGCGGTTGGGGACTAGCGGGAGGGCCTACGAGCAGTACTTC. Translation gives CASSLRLGTSGRAYEQYF.

This sequence joins TRBV7-9 and TRBJ1-2; no clear D. This CDR3 region has 13 residues. From germline, CDR1 is SEHNR and CDR2 FQNEAQ (reference sequence). Trimming stripped 3 bases from V and 8 bases from J, with 13 bases between. The CDR3 here is CASSFGESGGYTF. As DNA, the CDR3 is TGTGCCAGCAGCTTTGGGGAAAGCGGAGGCTACACCTTC.

This chain uses TRBV6-5 with TRBJ2-3; 10 positions agree with TRBD2. V shed 3 bases and J 3 bases; nucleotides not matched to a gene: 3. The CDR3 has 15 residues. Germline V gene lookup returns CDR1 MNHEY and CDR2 SVGAGI. CDR3 amino acids: CASSYLAGVTDTQYF. CDR3 sequence (DNA): TGTGCCAGCAGTTATCTAGCGGGAGTGACAGATACGCAGTATTTT.

In nucleotides, the CDR3 is TGCGCCAGCAGCCCCACCCCACTAGCGGGCTCCTCTGGGGCCAACGTCCTGACTTTC. This sequence encodes CASSPTPLAGSSGANVLTF. The J gene is TRBJ2-6, the V gene TRBV5-1; TRBD2 matches 9 bases. Germline CDR1 and CDR2: SGHRS and YFSETQ. CDR3 size: 19 residues. V lost 4 bases, J lost 0 bases, and 11 bases stayed unmatched.

The chain combines TRBV5-1 with TRBJ1-3; the D gene is possibly TRBD1 (5 bases). This CDR3 contains 15 residues. CDR1 and CDR2 from the germline V gene are SGHRS and YFSETQ. V lost 0 bases and J 4 bases, leaving 11 bases between the germline ends. Here the CDR3 DNA reads TGCGCCAGCAGCTTGGGGGGCTTACAGGGAAACACCATATATTTT. Translating gives CASSLGGLQGNTIYF.

The chain uses TRBV4-1 and TRBJ2-5, with no clear D. V was pared by 1 base and J by 10 bases, with 13 bases between. This CDR3 region has 13 residues. Germline CDR1 MGHRA, CDR2 YSYEKL. CDR3 region: CASSQGRVFDQYF. The CDR3 DNA is TGCGCCAGCAGCCAAGGCCGGGTGTTTGACCAGTACTTC.

V usage is TRBV3-1 (or the pseudogene TRBV3-2) and J usage is TRBJ2-1; 9 bases agree with TRBD2. Germline V gene sequence: CDR1 LGHDT, CDR2 YNNKEL (reference sequence). V shed 4 bases and J 5 bases; nucleotides not matched to a gene: 12. CDR3 length equals 17 residues. CDR3 residues: CASSPRGASGADNEQFF. Here the CDR3 DNA reads TGTGCCAGCAGCCCTCGGGGGGCTAGCGGGGCGGACAATGAGCAGTTCTTC.

The V and J genes are TRBV5-5 and TRBJ2-7; TRBD1 is a possible D gene (5 bases). The CDR3 has 17 amino acids. The V end was cut by 0 bases, the J end by 0 bases, with 16 bases between. Germline lookup yields CDR1 SGHKS and CDR2 YYEKEE (reference sequence). The CDR3 is CASSLVSRTPVSYEQYF. The CDR3 nucleotides are TGTGCCAGCAGCTTGGTCTCCCGGACACCCGTCTCCTACGAGCAGTACTTC.

The rearrangement uses TRBV19 and TRBJ1-2; tentative D call: TRBD1 (6 bases). V dropped 8 bases and J dropped 2 bases, with 21 bases sitting between them. This CDR3 region has 16 residues. The V gene's germline CDR1 is LNHDA and CDR2 SQIVND (reference sequence). The CDR3 DNA reads TGTGCCAGTTGTGCCCCAGGGGCCGGCGAAAACTATGGCTACACCTTC. It encodes CASCAPGAGENYGYTF.